This TCR beta chain was recorded in a study of OX40 agonist ivuxolimab in advanced cancers. Study as a whole: Those enrolled were approximately 78% male, with a mean age of roughly 60 years and ages from about 20 to 85.

Sequencing used immunoSEQ multiplex PCR; TCRdb keeps in-frame clones, though not all of them. The table shows around 19,000 clones, with approximately 70% occurring only once. Notes on this clone: Antigen: not known.

The V gene's germline CDR1 is MNHNY and CDR2 SVGAGI (reference sequence). V shed 3 bases and J 1 base; nucleotides not matched to a gene: 4. CDR3 length equals 15 residues. Overall study findings and caveats: Some of the nonresponding patients also showed low levels of normalized T-cell clonal expansion. Among the lowest peripheral clonal expansion occurred in 0.1-3.0 mg/kg partial responders. Both blood CD4+ and CD8+ T cells showed clonal growth by week 6 at 0.1 to 3.0 mg/kg.

The specimen comprised CD4+ or CD8+ T cells sorted from blood, sampled in a trial of the OX40 agonist ivuxolimab. This rearrangement joins TRBV6-6 to TRBJ2-5, with 8 bases lining up with TRBD2. The sequence came from an adult with an advanced solid tumor such as melanoma, head and neck, liver or kidney cancer. Here the CDR3 reads CASSYPSGGQETQYF. The CDR3 bases are TGTGCCAGCAGTTATCCCAGCGGGGGCCAAGAGACCCAGTACTTC.